This TCR beta chain was recovered during a study of Graves' ophthalmopathy and Graves' hyperthyroidism. Comments on this clonotype: This may be a read error, as it is one base from a much larger clone. Given the absence of the conserved phenylalanine or tryptophan at the CDR3 end, a read error is likely.

This CDR3 contains 16 residues. CDR1 is SGHNT and CDR2 is YYREEE in the germline V gene (reference sequence). With 0 bases removed from V and 4 bases from J, the gap between germline ends came to 16 bases. Beta-chain TCR CDR3 regions were amplified from RNA transcripts. HTBI-primed RT-PCR formed the first round, and a multiplex PCR formed the second. TCRdb reanalysed the multiplex PCR reads using MiXCR and keeps one entry per CDR3 protein. This sample has over a million distinct CDR3 sequences; less than 45% occur once, and the top ten carry around 10%. What was sequenced was peripheral blood or thyroid tissue (not recorded which). The V call is TRBV5-4, the J call TRBJ2-5, with D perhaps matching TRBD2 (6 bases). The sequence was obtained from an adult man with Graves' hyperthyroidism. The CDR3 loop reads CASSLALRGGAETQYL. CDR3 coding DNA: TGTGCCAGCAGCTTGGCCTTGCGGGGAGGCGCAGAGACCCAGTACCTC.